The rows below give T cell receptor beta chains drawn from one sample of a study of blood T cells in healthy people across ages. TCRdb used MiXCR to reprocess the 5' RACE reads, holding one entry per CDR3 protein. The sample gives just under 750,000 distinct CDR3 sequences, 22% of which show up once; around 21% is in the top ten. The sequencing input was blood. The receptors were gathered from a man between 65 and 85 years old in good health. The CDR3 runs from the conserved cysteine through the conserved F or W. D genes are given only for firm matches. Size is stated for part of the rows, as once, few or many counts, or as a class when the clone is expanded.

clone_size,j_call,v_call,d_call,cdr3_aa,cdr3_nt
many,TRBJ2-2,TRBV20-1,-,CSARGLGELFF,TGCAGTGCTAGGGGGCTCGGGGAGCTGTTTTTT
-,TRBJ1-2,TRBV7-9,-,CASSLLTAGLGYGYTF,TGTGCCAGCAGCTTACTTACGGCGGGGCTGGGGTATGGCTACACCTTC
few,TRBJ2-5,TRBV20-1,TRBD2,CSVDGTSGEYQETQYF,TGCAGTGTCGACGGGACTAGCGGGGAGTACCAAGAGACCCAGTACTTC
few,TRBJ2-3,TRBV2,-,CARRTRDTQYF,TGTGCCAGAAGGACCCGAGATACGCAGTATTTT
few,TRBJ2-5,TRBV11-1,-,CASSLGGTRVETQYF,TGTGCCAGCAGCTTAGGAGGGACCCGTGTAGAGACCCAGTACTTC
many,TRBJ1-1,TRBV6-1,TRBD1,CASSRTGGARTRTEAFF,TGTGCCAGCAGTCGAACAGGGGGGGCAAGGACACGCACTGAAGCTTTCTTT
few,TRBJ2-1,TRBV29-1,TRBD1,CSVEDAYRGNAYNEQFF,TGCAGCGTTGAAGATGCATACAGGGGCAACGCCTACAATGAGCAGTTCTTC
-,TRBJ2-3,TRBV5-1,TRBD1,CASSGTGQGHIDTQYF,TGCGCCAGCAGCGGCACGGGACAGGGGCATATAGATACGCAGTATTTT
few,TRBJ1-1,TRBV5-1,-,CASNFNGQTEAFF,TGCGCCAGCAATTTCAATGGGCAGACTGAAGCTTTCTTT
few,TRBJ1-1,TRBV5-1,TRBD1,CASRGVLTGGDEAFF,TGCGCCAGCCGAGGAGTATTGACAGGGGGTGATGAAGCTTTCTTT
once,TRBJ2-2,TRBV20-1,TRBD2,CSAPAGGYTGELFF,TGCAGTGCTCCAGCGGGGGGGTATACCGGGGAGCTGTTTTTT
-,TRBJ2-5,TRBV25-1,-,CASLGRLIGETQYF,TGTGCCAGCTTGGGGAGGTTAATAGGAGAGACCCAGTACTTC
few,TRBJ2-2,TRBV7-6,TRBD2,CASSQSGGAAGELFF,TGTGCCAGCAGCCAGAGCGGGGGGGCCGCCGGGGAGCTGTTTTTT
-,TRBJ2-5,TRBV2,-,CASSEAVGARETQYF,TGTGCCAGCAGTGAAGCGGTCGGGGCACGCGAGACCCAGTACTTC
few,TRBJ1-6,TRBV6-5,-,CASSSTVTNSPLHF,TGTGCCAGCAGCTCTACAGTTACCAATTCACCCCTCCACTTT
-,TRBJ1-1,TRBV27,-,CASSLFRGDTEAFF,TGTGCCAGCAGTTTATTTAGGGGGGACACTGAAGCTTTCTTT
-,TRBJ2-5,TRBV28,-,CASIPQGLQETQYF,TGTGCCAGCATCCCCCAGGGGCTCCAAGAGACCCAGTACTTC
many,TRBJ2-5,TRBV3-1,-,CASSQGETQYF,TGTGCCAGCAGCCAGGGGGAGACCCAGTACTTC